The present TCR beta chain was sequenced within a study of CD8+CD57+ T cells in acquired aplastic anemia. Study-wide findings and caveats: Patients and controls were found to share more than 25 CD8+ CDR3 sequences.

In this sample, this clonotype turned up many times. The antigen is undetermined. CDR3 length: 15 residues. V lost 5 bases to trimming and J lost 0 bases, with 11 bases between them. Template material for TCR beta VDJ and CDR3 profiling consisted of genomic DNA. TCRdb re-analysed the reads in MiXCR, keeping a single row per CDR3 protein. The table records about 81,000 distinct CDR3 sequences, under 50% of them present only once. The chain uses TRBV12-3 or TRBV12-4 and TRBJ2-1; no reliable D call. Input material: sorted CD4+, CD8+, or CD8+CD57+ T cells (not recorded which) from PBMCs. The receptor was isolated from a human donor in good health, serving as a control. The CDR3 here is CASSEDFSSYNEQFF. The DNA for the CDR3 is TGTGCCAGCAGTGAAGACTTCAGCTCCTACAATGAGCAGTTCTTC.